This T cell receptor (beta chain) came from a study of control samples from healthy donors and cancer patients. The CDR3 runs to 19 residues. The germline CDR1 and CDR2 sequences are SNHLY and FYNNEI. V lost 0 bases, J lost 4 bases, and 21 bases lay in between. Repertoires were generated with immunoSEQ multiplex PCR, while TCRdb's copy carries only in-frame clones and drops some. This sample has about 180,000 clones, with over 85% found just once. The receptor was derived from a man aged 30 to 39 in good health. V and J are TRBV2 and TRBJ2-2; D call uncertain. The sample comprised blood. CDR3 DNA: TGTGCCAGCAGTGAAGCGATGTTGGGGTTCCCACCTCCCACCGGGGAGCTGTTTTTT. It codes for CASSEAMLGFPPPTGELFF.